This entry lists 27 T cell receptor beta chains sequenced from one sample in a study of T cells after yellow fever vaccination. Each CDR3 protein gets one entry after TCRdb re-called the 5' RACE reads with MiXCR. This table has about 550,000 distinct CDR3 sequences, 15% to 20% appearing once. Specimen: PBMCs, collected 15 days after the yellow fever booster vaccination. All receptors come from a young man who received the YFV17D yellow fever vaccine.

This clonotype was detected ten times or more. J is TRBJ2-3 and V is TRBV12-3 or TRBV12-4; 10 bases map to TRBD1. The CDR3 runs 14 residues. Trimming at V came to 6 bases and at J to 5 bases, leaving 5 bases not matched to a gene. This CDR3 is CASRPTGGRDTQYF. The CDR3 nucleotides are TGTGCCAGCAGACCGACAGGGGGCCGAGATACGCAGTATTTT.

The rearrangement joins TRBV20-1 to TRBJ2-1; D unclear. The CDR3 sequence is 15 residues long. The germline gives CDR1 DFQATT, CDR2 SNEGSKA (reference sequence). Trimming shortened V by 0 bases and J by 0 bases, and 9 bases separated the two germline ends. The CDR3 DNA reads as TGCAGTGCTAGAGACAGATTAGACTCCTACAATGAGCAGTTCTTC. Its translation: CSARDRLDSYNEQFF.

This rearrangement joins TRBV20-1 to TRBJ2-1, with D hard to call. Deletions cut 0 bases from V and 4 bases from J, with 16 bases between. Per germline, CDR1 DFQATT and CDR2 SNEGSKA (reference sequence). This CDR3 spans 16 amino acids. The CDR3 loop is CSARDRPPALYNEQFF. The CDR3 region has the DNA TGCAGTGCTAGAGATAGACCCCCTGCGCTTTACAATGAGCAGTTCTTC.

CDR3 DNA: TGTGCCACCTTTCTAGCGGGAGTTGGCGATGAGCAGTTCTTC. Its protein is CATFLAGVGDEQFF. This sequence joins TRBV2 and TRBJ2-1; 10 bases fit TRBD2. Unmatched junction bases numbered 11, after V lost 10 bases and J lost 8 bases. The germline CDR1 and CDR2 sequences are SNHLY and FYNNEI. The CDR3 is 14 amino acids.

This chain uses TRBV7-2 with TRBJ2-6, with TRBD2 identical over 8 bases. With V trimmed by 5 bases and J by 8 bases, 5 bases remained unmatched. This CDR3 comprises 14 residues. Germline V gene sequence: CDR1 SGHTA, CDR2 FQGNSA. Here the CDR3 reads CASSPGGGSNVLTF. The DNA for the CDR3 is TGTGCCAGCAGCCCAGGCGGGGGGTCCAACGTCCTGACTTTC.

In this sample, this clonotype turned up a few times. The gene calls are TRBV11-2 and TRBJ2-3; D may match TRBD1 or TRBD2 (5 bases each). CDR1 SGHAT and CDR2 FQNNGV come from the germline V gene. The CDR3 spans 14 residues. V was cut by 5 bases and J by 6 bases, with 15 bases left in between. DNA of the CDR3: TGTGCCAGCAGCCCGAGGGACGGGAAGGATACGCAGTATTTT. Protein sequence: CASSPRDGKDTQYF.

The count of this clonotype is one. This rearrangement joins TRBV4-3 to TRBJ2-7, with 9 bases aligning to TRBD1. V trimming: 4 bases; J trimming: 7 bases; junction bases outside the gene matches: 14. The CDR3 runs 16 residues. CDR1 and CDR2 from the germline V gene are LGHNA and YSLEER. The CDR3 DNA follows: TGCGCCAGCAGCCGAGTAATCGGACAGGGGTTGGGGGAGCAGTACTTC. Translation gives CASSRVIGQGLGEQYF.

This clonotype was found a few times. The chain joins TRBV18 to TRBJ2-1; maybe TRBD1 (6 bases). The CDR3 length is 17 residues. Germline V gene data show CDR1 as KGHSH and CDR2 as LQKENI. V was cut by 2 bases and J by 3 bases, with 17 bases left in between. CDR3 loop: CASSPFTGLEDYNEQFF. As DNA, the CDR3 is TGTGCCAGCTCACCATTTACAGGGCTAGAAGACTACAATGAGCAGTTCTTC. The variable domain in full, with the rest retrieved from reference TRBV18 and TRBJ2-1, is NAGVMQNPRHLVRRRGQEARLRCSPMKGHSHVYWYRQLPEEGLKFMVYLQKENIIDESGMPKERFSAEFPKEGPSILRIQQVVRGDSAAYFCASSPFTGLEDYNEQFFGPGTRLTVL.

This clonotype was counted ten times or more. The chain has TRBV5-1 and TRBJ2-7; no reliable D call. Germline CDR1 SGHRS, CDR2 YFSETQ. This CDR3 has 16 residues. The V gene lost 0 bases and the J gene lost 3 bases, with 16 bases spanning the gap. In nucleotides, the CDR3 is TGCGCCAGCAGCTTGGACCCCCAGGCGTCGATCTACGAGCAGTACTTC. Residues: CASSLDPQASIYEQYF.

CDR3 amino acids: CAISGGSLLQYF. The CDR3 DNA is TGTGCCATCAGTGGGGGGTCCCTTCTGCAGTACTTC. The chain is built from TRBV10-3 and TRBJ2-7; D tentatively fits TRBD1 or TRBD2 (5 bases each). The V gene lost 4 bases and the J gene lost 9 bases, with 13 bases spanning the gap. The germline CDR1 and CDR2 sequences are ENHRY and SYGVKD. This CDR3 is 12 amino acids long.

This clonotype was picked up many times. CDR3: CASRDGAKNTGELFF. In DNA form, the CDR3 reads TGCGCCAGCAGGGACGGAGCGAAAAACACCGGGGAGCTGTTTTTT. This sequence joins TRBV5-1 and TRBJ2-2; D ambiguous. Germline assignment: CDR1 SGHRS and CDR2 YFSETQ. There are 15 residues in the CDR3. Trimming left V 5 bases short and J 2 bases short, with 13 bases between.

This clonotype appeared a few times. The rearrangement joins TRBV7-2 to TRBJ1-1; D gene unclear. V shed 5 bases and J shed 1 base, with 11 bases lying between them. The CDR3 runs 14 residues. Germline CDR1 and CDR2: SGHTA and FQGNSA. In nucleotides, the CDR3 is TGTGCCAGCAGCCTCAGGCCGGGGAACACTGAAGCTTTCTTT. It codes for CASSLRPGNTEAFF. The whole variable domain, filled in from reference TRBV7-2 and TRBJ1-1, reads GAGVSQSPSNKVTEKGKDVELRCDPISGHTALYWYRQSLGQGLEFLIYFQGNSAPDKSGLPSDRFSAERTGGSVSTLTIQRTQQEDSAVYLCASSLRPGNTEAFFGQGTRLTVV.

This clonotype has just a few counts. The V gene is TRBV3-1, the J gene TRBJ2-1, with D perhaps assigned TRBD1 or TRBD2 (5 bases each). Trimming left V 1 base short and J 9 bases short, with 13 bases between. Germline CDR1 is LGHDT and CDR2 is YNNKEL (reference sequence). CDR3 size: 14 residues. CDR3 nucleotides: TGTGCCAGCAGCCAAGGGGCTAGCAGGGTTGAGCAGTTCTTC. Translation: CASSQGASRVEQFF.

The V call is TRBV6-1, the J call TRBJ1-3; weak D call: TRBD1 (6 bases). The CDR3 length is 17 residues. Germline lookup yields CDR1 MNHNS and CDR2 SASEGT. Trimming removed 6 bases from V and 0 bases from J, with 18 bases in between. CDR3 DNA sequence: TGTGCCAGCAGGTCACAGGGACCCGGATTCTCTGGAAACACCATATATTTT. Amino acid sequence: CASRSQGPGFSGNTIYF.

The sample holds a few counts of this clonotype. CDR3 sequence (DNA): TGCAGCGTAGGACACCTCTACGAGCAGTACTTC. It encodes CSVGHLYEQYF. V and J are TRBV29-1 and TRBJ2-7; possibly TRBD1 for D (5 bases). V lost 6 bases and J 3 bases, leaving 9 bases between the germline ends. The CDR3 runs to 11 residues. Germline V gene lookup returns CDR1 SQVTM and CDR2 ANQGSEA.

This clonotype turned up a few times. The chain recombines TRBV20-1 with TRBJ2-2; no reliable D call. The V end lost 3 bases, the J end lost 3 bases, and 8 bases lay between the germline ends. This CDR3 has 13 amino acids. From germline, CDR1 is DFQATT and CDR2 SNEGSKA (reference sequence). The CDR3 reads CSASGPDTGELFF. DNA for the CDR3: TGCAGTGCTAGCGGTCCGGACACCGGGGAGCTGTTTTTT.

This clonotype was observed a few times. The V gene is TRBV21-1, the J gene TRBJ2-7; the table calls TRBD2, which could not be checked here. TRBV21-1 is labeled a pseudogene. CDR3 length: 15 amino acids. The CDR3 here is CASSKASGSRYEQYF. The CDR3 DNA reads TGTGCCAGCAGCAAGGCTAGCGGGAGTCGGTACGAGCAGTACTTC.

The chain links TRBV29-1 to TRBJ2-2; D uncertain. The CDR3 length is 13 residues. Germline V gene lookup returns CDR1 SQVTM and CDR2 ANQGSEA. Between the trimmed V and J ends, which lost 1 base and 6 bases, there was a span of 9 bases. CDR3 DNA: TGCAGCGTTGAAGGGAGCCGCCCCGGGGAGCTGTTTTTT. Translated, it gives CSVEGSRPGELFF.

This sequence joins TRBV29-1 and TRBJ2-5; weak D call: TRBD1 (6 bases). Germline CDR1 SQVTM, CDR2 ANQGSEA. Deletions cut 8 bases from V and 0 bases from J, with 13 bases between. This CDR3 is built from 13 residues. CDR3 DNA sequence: TGCAGCATGAGGACAGACAACCAAGAGACCCAGTACTTC. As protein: CSMRTDNQETQYF.

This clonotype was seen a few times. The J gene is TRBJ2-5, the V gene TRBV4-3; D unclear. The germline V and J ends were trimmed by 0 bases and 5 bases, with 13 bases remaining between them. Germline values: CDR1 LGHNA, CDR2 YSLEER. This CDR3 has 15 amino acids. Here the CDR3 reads CASSQEGSRLETQYF. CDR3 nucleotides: TGCGCCAGCAGCCAAGAAGGAAGCCGGCTGGAGACCCAGTACTTC.

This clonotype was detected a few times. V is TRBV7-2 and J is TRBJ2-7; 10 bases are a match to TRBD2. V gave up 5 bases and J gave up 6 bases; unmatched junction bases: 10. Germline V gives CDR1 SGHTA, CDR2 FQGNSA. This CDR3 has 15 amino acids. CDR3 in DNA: TGTGCCAGCAGCCCTAGCGGGAGTCGACCGTCCGAGCAGTACTTC. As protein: CASSPSGSRPSEQYF.

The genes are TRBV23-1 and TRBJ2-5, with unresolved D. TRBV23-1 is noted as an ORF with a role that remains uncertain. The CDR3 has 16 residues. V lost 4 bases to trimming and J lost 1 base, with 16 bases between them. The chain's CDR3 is CASSPLRGDPQETQYF. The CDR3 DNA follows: TGCGCCAGCAGTCCGCTCAGAGGAGACCCCCAAGAGACCCAGTACTTC.

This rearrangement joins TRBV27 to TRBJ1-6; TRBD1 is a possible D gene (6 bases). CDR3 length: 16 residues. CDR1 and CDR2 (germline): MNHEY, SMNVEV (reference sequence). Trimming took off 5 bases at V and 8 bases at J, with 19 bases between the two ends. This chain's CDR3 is CASSLLAGGGDSPLHF. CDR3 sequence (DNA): TGTGCCAGCAGTCTCCTCGCGGGGGGGGGCGATTCACCCCTCCACTTT.

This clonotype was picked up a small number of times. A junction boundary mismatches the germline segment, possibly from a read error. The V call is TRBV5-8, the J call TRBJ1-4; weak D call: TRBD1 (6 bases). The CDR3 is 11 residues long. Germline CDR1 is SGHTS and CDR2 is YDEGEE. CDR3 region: CASSLVGDNGF. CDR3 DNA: TGTGCCAGCAGCTTGGTTGGGGACAATGGTTTT.

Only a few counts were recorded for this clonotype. CDR3 DNA sequence: TGTGCCAGCAGCTCCCTCGGGGTTGGGGATGGCTACACCTTC. This translates into CASSSLGVGDGYTF. The gene calls are TRBV7-9 and TRBJ1-2; D ambiguous. Trimming removed 4 bases from V and 6 bases from J, with 15 bases in between. Germline CDR1 SEHNR, CDR2 FQNEAQ (reference sequence). The CDR3 contains 14 residues. The variable domain in full, completed from reference TRBV7-9 and TRBJ1-2, reads DTGVSQNPRHKITKRGQNVTFRCDPISEHNRLYWYRQTLGQGPEFLTYFQNEAQLEKSRLLSDRFSAERPKGSFSTLEIQRTEQGDSAMYLCASSSLGVGDGYTFGSGTRLTVV.

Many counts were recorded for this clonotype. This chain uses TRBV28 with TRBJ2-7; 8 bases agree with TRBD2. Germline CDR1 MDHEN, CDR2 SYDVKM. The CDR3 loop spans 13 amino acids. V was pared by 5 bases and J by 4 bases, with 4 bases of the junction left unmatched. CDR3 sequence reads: CASSGSGGYEQYF. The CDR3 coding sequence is TGTGCCAGCAGTGGAAGCGGGGGTTACGAGCAGTACTTC.

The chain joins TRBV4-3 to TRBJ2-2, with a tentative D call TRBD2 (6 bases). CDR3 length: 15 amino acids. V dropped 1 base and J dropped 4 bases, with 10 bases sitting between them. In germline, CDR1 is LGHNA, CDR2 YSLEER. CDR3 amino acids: CASSQVGGVTGELFF. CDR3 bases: TGCGCCAGCAGCCAAGTAGGAGGGGTCACCGGGGAGCTGTTTTTT.